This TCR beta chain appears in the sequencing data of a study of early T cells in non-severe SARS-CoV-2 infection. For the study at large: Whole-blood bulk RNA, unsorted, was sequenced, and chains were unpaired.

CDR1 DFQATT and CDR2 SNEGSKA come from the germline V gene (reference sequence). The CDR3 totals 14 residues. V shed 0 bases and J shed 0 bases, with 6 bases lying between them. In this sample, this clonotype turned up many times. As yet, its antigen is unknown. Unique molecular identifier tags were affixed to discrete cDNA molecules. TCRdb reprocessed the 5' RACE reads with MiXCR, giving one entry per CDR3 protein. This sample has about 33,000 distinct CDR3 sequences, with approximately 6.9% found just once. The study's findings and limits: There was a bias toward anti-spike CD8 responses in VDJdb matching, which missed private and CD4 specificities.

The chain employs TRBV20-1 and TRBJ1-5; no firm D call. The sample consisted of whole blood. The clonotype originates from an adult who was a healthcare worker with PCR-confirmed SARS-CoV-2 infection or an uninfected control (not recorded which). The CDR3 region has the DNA TGCAGTGCTAGAGAAGGGATTAGCAATCAGCCCCAGCATTTT. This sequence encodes CSAREGISNQPQHF.